The rows below give T cell receptor beta chains drawn from one sample of a study of T cell changes during pregnancy in multiple sclerosis. This table comes from immunoSEQ multiplex PCR, and its TCRdb copy is limited to in-frame clones, with some not included. The table has around 100,000 clones, roughly 90% seen once. Material: peripheral blood, obtained after pregnancy. Receptors were obtained from a female donor with multiple sclerosis, enrolled in a pregnancy study. CDR3s leave out the opening cysteine and the closing phenylalanine or tryptophan. Each record gives: J gene, V gene, CDR3 protein.

TRBJ1-4,TRBV11-2,ASSLRGFWTDNEKLF
TRBJ2-7,TRBV7-2,ASTGTETYEQY
TRBJ2-7,TRBV4-1,ASSQGLAGAYEQY
TRBJ2-5,TRBV7-9,ASSLLAGGQETQY
TRBJ2-7,TRBV27,ASSLSFDRSFYEQY
TRBJ2-7,TRBV13,ASRHTGGYEQY
TRBJ2-3,TRBV27,ASSPAGGTPDTQY
TRBJ2-7,TRBV20-1,RTGGEQY
TRBJ1-5,TRBV6-1,ASSETANQPQH
TRBJ1-5,TRBV7-9,ASSSGTGPFKNQPQH
TRBJ2-1,TRBV19,ASSIRGGSYNEQF
TRBJ2-2,TRBV18,ASSRLAGGGSNTGELF
TRBJ2-3,TRBV7-2,ASSPSGGLTDTQY
TRBJ2-7,TRBV11-3,ASSLFFGDSYEQY
TRBJ1-2,TRBV30,AWSYPRGTTLGYT
TRBJ2-1,TRBV2,ASSYDSPGSYNEQF
TRBJ2-5,TRBV4-3,ASSQGLAETQY
TRBJ2-5,TRBV6-5,ASSYSGGMETQY
TRBJ1-1,TRBV19,ASSIGLNRGLGTEAF
TRBJ1-3,TRBV28,ASSLAYRGNTIY
TRBJ2-1,TRBV7-3,ASSSLTSGTDDEQF
TRBJ1-6,TRBV6-1,ASSERSSYNSPLH
TRBJ2-5,TRBV6-6,ASSYGEGETQY
TRBJ1-3,TRBV5-4,ATHSGNTIY
TRBJ2-3,TRBV19,ASSIRGRELDTQY
TRBJ2-5,TRBV7-8,ASSLTSGGAGETQY
TRBJ1-2,TRBV28,ASTGATTNYGYT
TRBJ2-7,TRBV5-6,ASSWGLAGVYEQY
TRBJ2-7,TRBV11-3,ASSSDRALYEQY
TRBJ1-2,TRBV4-3,ASSQPGQGAGGYT
TRBJ2-7,TRBV13,ASSSGGRDEQY
TRBJ2-3,TRBV13,ASSFLGLAGNTDTQY
TRBJ1-1,TRBV7-2,ASTLPGINTEAF
TRBJ1-6,TRBV5-6,ASSSGQGRRASPLH
TRBJ2-6,TRBV29-1,SVVQGSAGANVLT
TRBJ1-1,TRBV5-4,ASSFLTGNTEAF
TRBJ2-6,TRBV28,ASSSRDSGANVLT
TRBJ1-1,TRBV28,ASSSKLLYRFEAF
TRBJ1-5,TRBV10-3,AISGGAANQPQH